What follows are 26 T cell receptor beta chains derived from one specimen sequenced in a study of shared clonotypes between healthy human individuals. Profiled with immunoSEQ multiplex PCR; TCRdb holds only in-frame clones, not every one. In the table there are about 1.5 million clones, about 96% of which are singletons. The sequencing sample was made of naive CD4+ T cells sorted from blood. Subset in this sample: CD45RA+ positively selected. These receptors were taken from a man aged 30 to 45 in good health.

DNA for the CDR3: TGTGCCAGCAGCCGAACCCTGGGACTAGCGGGAGGGCCCTTTGGGAGCGCGCAGTATTTT. This sequence encodes CASSRTLGLAGGPFGSAQYF. This chain uses TRBV7-3 with TRBJ2-3; TRBD2 matches at 16 bases. The CDR3 contains 20 residues. Germline loops: CDR1 SGHTA, CDR2 FQGTGA. The V and J ends lost 5 bases and 10 bases, in that order; junction bases with no gene match: 21.

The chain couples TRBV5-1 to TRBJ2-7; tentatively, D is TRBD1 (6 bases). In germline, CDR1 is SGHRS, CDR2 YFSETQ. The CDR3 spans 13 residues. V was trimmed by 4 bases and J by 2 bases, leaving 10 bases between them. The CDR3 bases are TGCGCCAGCAGCGCGGACAGCACCTACGAGCAGTACTTC. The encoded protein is CASSADSTYEQYF.

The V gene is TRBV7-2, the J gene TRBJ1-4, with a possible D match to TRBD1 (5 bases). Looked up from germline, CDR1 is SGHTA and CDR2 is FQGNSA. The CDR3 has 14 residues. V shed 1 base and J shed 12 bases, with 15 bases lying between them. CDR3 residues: CASSLDRTIGELFF. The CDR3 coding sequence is TGTGCCAGCAGCTTAGACAGGACCATCGGAGAACTGTTTTTT.

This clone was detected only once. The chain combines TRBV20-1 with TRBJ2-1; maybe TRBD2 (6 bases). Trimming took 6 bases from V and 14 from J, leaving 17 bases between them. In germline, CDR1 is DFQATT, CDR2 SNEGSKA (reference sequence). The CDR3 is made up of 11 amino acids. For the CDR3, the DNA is TGCAGTGCCGAGCCCCGGGACTCGAAGTTCTTC. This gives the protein CSAEPRDSKFF.

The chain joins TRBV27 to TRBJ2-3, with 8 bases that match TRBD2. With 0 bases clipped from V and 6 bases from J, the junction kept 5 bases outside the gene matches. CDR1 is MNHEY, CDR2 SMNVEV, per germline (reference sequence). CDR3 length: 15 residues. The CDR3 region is CASSLSWSGGDTQYF. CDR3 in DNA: TGTGCCAGCAGTTTATCGTGGTCGGGAGGGGATACGCAGTATTTT.

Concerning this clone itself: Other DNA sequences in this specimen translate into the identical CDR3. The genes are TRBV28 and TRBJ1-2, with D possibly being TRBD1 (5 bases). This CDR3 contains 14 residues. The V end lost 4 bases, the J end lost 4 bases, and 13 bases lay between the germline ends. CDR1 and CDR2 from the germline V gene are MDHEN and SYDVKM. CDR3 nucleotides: TGTGCCAGCAGTTCCACAGGACAAGTCTATGGCTACACCTTC. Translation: CASSSTGQVYGYTF.

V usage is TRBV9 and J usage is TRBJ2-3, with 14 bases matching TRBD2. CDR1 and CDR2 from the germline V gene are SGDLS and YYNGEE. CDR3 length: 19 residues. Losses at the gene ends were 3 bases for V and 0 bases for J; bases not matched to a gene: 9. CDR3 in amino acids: CASSGLGLAGGTSTDTQYF. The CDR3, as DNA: TGTGCCAGCAGCGGTCTCGGACTAGCGGGAGGCACTAGCACAGATACGCAGTATTTT.

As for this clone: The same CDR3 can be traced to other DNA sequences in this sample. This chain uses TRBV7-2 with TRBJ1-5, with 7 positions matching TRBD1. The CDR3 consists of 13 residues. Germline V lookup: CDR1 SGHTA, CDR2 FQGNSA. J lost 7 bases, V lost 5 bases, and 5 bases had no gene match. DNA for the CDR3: TGTGCCAGCAGCCCAGACAGGGTCCAGCCCCAGCATTTT. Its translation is CASSPDRVQPQHF. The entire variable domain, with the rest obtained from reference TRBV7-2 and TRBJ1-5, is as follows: GAGVSQSPSNKVTEKGKDVELRCDPISGHTALYWYRQSLGQGLEFLIYFQGNSAPDKSGLPSDRFSAERTGGSVSTLTIQRTQQEDSAVYLCASSPDRVQPQHFGDGTRLSIL.

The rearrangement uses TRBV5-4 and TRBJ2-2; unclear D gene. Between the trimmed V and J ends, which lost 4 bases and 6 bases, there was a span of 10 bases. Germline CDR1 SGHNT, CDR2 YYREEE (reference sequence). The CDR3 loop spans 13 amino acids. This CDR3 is CASSPHVPGELFF. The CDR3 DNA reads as TGTGCCAGCAGCCCCCACGTCCCCGGGGAGCTGTTTTTT.

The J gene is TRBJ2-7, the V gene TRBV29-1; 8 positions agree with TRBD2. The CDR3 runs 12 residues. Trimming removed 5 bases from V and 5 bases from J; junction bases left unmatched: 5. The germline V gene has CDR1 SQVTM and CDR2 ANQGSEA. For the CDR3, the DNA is TGCAGCGTTACCCGGGGGGGGGACGAGCAGTACTTC. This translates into CSVTRGGDEQYF.

CDR3 sequence (DNA): TGTGCCAGCAGTGCCCGCGGGGGGTGGAACACTGAAGCTTTCTTT. Translating it yields CASSARGGWNTEAFF. This chain uses TRBV2 with TRBJ1-1; D may be TRBD1 (5 bases). The V gene's germline CDR1 is SNHLY and CDR2 FYNNEI. With 4 bases removed from V and 1 base from J, the gap between germline ends came to 13 bases. The CDR3 has 15 amino acids.

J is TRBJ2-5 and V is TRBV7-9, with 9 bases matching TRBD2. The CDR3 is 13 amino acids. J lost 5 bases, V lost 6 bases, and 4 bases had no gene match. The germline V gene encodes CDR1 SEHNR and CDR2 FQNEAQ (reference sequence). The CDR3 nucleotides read TGTGCCAGCAGGGTGAGCGGGGGGGAGACCCAGTACTTC. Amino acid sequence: CASRVSGGETQYF.

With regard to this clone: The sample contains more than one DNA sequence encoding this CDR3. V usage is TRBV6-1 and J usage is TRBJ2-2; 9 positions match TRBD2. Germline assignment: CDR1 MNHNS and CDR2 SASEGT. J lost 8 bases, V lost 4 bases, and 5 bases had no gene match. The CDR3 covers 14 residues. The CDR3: CASSGLAGAGELFF. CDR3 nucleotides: TGTGCCAGCAGTGGGTTAGCGGGAGCGGGGGAGCTGTTTTTT.

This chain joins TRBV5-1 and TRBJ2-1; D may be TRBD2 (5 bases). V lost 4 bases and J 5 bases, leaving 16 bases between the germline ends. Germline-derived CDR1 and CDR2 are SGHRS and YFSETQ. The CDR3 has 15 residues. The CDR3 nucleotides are TGCGCCAGCAGCACGGGATTTCACCCCCACAATGAGCAGTTCTTC. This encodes CASSTGFHPHNEQFF.

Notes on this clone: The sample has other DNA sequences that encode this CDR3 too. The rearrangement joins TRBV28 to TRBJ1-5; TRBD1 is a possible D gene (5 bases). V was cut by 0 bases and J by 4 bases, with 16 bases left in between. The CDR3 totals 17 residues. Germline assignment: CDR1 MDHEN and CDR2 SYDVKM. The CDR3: CASSLWSGIGGNQPQHF. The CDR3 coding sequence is TGTGCCAGCAGTTTATGGTCAGGGATCGGTGGGAATCAGCCCCAGCATTTT. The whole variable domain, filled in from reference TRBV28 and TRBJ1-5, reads DVKVTQSSRYLVKRTGEKVFLECVQDMDHENMFWYRQDPGLGLRLIYFSYDVKMKEKGDIPEGYSVSREKKERFSLILESASTNQTSMYLCASSLWSGIGGNQPQHFGDGTRLSIL.

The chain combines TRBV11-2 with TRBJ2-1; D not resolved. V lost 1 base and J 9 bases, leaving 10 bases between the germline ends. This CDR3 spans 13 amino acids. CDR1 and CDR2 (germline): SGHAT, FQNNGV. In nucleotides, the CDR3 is TGTGCCAGCAGCTTAGTCATAGAAACTGAGCAGTTCTTC. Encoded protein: CASSLVIETEQFF. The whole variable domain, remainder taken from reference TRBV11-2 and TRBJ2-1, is EAGVAQSPRYKIIEKRQSVAFWCNPISGHATLYWYQQILGQGPKLLIQFQNNGVVDDSQLPKDRFSAERLKGVDSTLKIQPAKLEDSAVYLCASSLVIETEQFFGPGTRLTVL.

The CDR3 DNA sequence: TGCGCCAGCGGGACAGGGGCTGGTGAGCAGTTCTTC. Protein: CASGTGAGEQFF. The rearrangement links TRBV10-1 to TRBJ2-1; TRBD1 matches 10 bases. From germline, CDR1 is WNHNN and CDR2 SYGVQD (reference sequence). V lost 8 bases, J lost 9 bases, and 4 bases stayed unmatched. The CDR3 sequence is 12 residues long.

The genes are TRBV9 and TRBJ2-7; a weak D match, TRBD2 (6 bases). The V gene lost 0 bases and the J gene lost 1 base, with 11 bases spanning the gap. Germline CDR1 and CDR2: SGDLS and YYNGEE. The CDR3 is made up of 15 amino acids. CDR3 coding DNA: TGTGCCAGCAGCGTAGACGGGGGTATGTCCTACGAGCAGTACTTC. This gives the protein CASSVDGGMSYEQYF.

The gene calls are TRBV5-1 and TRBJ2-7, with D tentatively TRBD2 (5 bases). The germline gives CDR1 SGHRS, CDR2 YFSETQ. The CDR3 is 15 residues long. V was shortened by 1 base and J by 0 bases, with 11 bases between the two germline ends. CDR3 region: CASSLYSGNSYEQYF. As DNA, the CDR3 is TGCGCCAGCAGCTTGTATTCCGGGAACTCCTACGAGCAGTACTTC.

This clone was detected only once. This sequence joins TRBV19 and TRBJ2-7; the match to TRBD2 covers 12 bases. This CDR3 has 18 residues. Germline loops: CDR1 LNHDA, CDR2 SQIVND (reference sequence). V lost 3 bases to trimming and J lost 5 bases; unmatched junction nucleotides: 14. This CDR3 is CASSISNLRLAGAHEQYF. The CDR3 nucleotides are TGTGCCAGTAGTATCTCAAACCTTAGACTAGCGGGAGCCCACGAGCAGTACTTC.

The CDR3 region has the DNA TGTGCCAGCTCACCAAAATCCCAGGTTGAAGCTTTCTTT. Amino acids: CASSPKSQVEAFF. The V gene is TRBV18, the J gene TRBJ1-1, with no clear D. The V and J ends lost 2 bases and 7 bases respectively, with 11 bases between them. The CDR3 totals 13 residues. Germline V gene data show CDR1 as KGHSH and CDR2 as LQKENI.

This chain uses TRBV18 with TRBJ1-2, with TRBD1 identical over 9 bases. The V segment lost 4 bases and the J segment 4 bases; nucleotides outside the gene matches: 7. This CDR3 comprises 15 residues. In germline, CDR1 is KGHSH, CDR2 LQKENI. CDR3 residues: CASSLNRGPVYGYTF. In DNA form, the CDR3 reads TGTGCCAGCTCACTTAACAGGGGGCCTGTCTATGGCTACACCTTC.

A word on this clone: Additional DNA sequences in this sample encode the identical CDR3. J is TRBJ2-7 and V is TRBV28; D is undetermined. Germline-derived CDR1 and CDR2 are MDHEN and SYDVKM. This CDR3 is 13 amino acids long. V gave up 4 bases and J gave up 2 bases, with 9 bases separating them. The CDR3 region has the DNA TGTGCCAGCAGTTGGAAAGGGCCCTACGAGCAGTACTTC. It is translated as CASSWKGPYEQYF.

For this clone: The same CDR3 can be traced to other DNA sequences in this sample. The chain's CDR3 is CASSPRQGTNEKLFF. The CDR3 coding sequence is TGTGCCAGCTCACCACGACAGGGAACAAATGAAAAACTGTTTTTT. The chain recombines TRBV18 with TRBJ1-4, with 7 bases aligning to TRBD1. The germline CDR1 and CDR2 sequences are KGHSH and LQKENI. Trimming at V came to 1 base and at J to 5 bases, leaving 4 bases not matched to a gene. This CDR3 region has 15 residues.

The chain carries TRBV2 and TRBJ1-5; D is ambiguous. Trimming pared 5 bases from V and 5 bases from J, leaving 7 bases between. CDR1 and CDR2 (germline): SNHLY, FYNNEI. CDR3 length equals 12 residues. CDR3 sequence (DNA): TGTGCCAGCAGTAAAAGGGATCAGCCCCAGCATTTT. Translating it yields CASSKRDQPQHF.

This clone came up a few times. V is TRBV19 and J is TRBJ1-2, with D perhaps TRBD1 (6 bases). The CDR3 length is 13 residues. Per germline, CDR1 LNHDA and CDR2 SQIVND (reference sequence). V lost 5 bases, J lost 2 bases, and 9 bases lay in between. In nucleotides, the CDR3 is TGTGCCAGTAGTCCCCAGGGGAACTATGGCTACACCTTC. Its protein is CASSPQGNYGYTF.